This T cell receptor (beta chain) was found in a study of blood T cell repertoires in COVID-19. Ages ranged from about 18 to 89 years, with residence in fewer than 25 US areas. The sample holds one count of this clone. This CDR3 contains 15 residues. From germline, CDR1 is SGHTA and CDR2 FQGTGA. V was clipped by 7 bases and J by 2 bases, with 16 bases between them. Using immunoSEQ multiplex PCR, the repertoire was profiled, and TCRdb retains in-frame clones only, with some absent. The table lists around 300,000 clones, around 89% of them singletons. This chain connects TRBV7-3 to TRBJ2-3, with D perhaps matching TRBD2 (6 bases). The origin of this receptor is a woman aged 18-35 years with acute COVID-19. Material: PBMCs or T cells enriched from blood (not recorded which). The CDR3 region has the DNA TGTGCCAGCACCCAGGTGGCGGGACCCACAGATACGCAGTATTTT. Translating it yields CASTQVAGPTDTQYF. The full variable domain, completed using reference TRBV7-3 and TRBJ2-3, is GAGVSQTPSNKVTEKGKYVELRCDPISGHTALYWYRQSLGQGPEFLIYFQGTGAADDSGLPNDRFFAVRPEGSVSTLKIQRTERGDSAVYLCASTQVAGPTDTQYFGPGTRLTVL.